The T cell receptor (beta chain) under discussion was sequenced for a study of shared clonotypes between healthy human individuals. The CDR3 covers 13 residues. With 5 bases clipped from V and 9 bases from J, the junction kept 7 bases outside the gene matches. The germline gives CDR1 SGHTA, CDR2 FQGNSA. The repertoire was sequenced with immunoSEQ multiplex PCR; TCRdb's copy has only in-frame clones and lacks some. The table lists over 1.4 million clones, 95% to 97% of them singletons. The chain has TRBV7-2 and TRBJ2-5; 9 bases match TRBD1. Sequencing was done on a sample of naive CD4+ T cells sorted from blood. Subset of the sample: CD45RA+ positively selected. The sequence derives from a man aged 25-45 years in good health. In DNA, the CDR3 is TGTGCCAGCAGCCCCGGACAGGGGCAGGCCCAGTACTTC. Translating it yields CASSPGQGQAQYF.